This T cell receptor beta chain was recovered during a study of cytomegalovirus exposure and HLA in healthy donors. Study-level results: Later analysis associated a missense DCLRE1C variant with TCR beta V- and J-gene trimming. It was taken for granted in presence/absence analyses that sequencing depth across donors was roughly uniform. DRB1 showed the most TCR associations and HLA-C the fewest in a later analysis, as rates varied by HLA locus.

In regard to this clone: Antigen: not known.

The PCR had 60 Vbeta and 13 Jbeta primers. Generated by immunoSEQ multiplex PCR, the TCRdb table keeps only in-frame clones and is missing some. The sample includes about 110,000 clones, around 72% of them seen just once. This TCR was recovered from a woman aged 40 to 49 in good health and CMV-seropositive. The sequenced sample was PBMCs.

The CDR3, as DNA: TGTGCCAGCTCCGTGGGGGCCAATCAGCCCCAGCATTTT. Translation: CASSVGANQPQHF. The chain has TRBV7-9 and TRBJ1-5, with D tentatively TRBD1 (6 bases). V was shortened by 8 bases and J by 3 bases, with 11 bases between the two germline ends. Germline assignment: CDR1 SEHNR and CDR2 FQNEAQ (reference sequence). This CDR3 contains 13 residues.